This TCR beta chain was identified in a study of control samples from healthy donors and cancer patients. Trimming removed 5 bases from V and 4 bases from J; junction bases left unmatched: 10. Germline CDR1 SEHNR, CDR2 FQNEAQ (reference sequence). The CDR3 spans 15 residues. Profiled with immunoSEQ multiplex PCR; TCRdb holds only in-frame clones, not every one. This table holds more than 35,000 clones, about 95% found once. The material sequenced was blood. V is TRBV7-9 and J is TRBJ1-1, with 7 bases lining up with TRBD1. The sequence derives from a man between 60 and 70 years old in good health. The CDR3 DNA follows: TGTGCCAGCAGCCCTCCGACAGGGTCTGGCACTGAAGCTTTCTTT. This encodes CASSPPTGSGTEAFF.